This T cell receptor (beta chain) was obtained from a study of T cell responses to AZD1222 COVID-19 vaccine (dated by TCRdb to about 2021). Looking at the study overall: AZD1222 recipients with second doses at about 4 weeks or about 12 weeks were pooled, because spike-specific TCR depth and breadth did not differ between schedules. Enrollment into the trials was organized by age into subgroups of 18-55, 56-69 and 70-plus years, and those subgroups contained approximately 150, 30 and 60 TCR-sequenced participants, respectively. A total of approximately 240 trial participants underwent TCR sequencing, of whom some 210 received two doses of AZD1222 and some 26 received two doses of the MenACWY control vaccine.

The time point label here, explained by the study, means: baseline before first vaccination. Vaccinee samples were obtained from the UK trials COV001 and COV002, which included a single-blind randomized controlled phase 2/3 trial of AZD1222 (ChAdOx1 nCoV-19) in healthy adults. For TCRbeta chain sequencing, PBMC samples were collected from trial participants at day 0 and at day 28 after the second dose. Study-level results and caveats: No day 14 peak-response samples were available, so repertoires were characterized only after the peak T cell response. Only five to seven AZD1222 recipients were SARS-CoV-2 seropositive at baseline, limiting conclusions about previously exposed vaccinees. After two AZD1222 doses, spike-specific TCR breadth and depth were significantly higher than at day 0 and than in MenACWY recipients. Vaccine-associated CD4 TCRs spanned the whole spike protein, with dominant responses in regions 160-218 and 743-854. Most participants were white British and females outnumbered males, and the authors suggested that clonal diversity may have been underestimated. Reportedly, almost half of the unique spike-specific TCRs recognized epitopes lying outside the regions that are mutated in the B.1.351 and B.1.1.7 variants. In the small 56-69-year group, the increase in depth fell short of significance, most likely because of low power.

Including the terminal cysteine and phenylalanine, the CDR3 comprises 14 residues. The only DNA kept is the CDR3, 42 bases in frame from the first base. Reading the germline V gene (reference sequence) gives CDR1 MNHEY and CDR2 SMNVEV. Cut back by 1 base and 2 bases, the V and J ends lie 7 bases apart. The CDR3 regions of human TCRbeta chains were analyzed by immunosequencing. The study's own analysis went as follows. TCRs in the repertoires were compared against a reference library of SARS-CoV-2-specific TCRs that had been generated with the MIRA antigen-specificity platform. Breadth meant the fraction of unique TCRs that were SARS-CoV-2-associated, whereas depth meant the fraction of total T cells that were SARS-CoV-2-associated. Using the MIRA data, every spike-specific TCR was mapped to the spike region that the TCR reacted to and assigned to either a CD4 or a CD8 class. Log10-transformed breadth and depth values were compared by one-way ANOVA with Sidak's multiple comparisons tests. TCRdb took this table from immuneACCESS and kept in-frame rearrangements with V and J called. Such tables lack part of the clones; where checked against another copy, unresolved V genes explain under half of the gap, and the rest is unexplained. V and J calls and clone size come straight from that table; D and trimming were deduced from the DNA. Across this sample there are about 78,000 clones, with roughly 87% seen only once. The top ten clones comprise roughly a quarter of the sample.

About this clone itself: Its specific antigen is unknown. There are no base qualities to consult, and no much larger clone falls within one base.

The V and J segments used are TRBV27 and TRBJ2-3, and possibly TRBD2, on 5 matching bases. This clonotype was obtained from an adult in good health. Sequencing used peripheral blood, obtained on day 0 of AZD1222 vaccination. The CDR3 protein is CASSLWRATDTQYF. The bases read TGTGCCAGCAGTTTATGGCGGGCCACAGATACGCAGTATTTT.